The sequence of this TCR beta chain was determined in a study of T-cell memory formation after mild COVID-19. Using its own MiXCR run on the 5' RACE reads, TCRdb lists one record per CDR3 protein. Of fewer than 500,000 distinct CDR3 sequences in the sample, 25% are singletons; the top ten hold around 13%. V was shortened by 2 bases and J by 2 bases, with 6 bases between the two germline ends. Germline V gene sequence: CDR1 SNHLY, CDR2 FYNNEI. CDR3 length: 13 amino acids. The TCR originated in an adult woman who had mild COVID-19 (a few samples of this study predate the infection). Cell type and time point are not known. This chain connects TRBV2 to TRBJ1-2; D remains ambiguous. The sequenced sample consisted of PBMCs or a T cell subset sorted from them (not recorded which). The CDR3 loop is CASSERMNYGYTF. Written as DNA, the CDR3 is TGTGCCAGCAGTGAACGGATGAACTATGGCTACACCTTC.